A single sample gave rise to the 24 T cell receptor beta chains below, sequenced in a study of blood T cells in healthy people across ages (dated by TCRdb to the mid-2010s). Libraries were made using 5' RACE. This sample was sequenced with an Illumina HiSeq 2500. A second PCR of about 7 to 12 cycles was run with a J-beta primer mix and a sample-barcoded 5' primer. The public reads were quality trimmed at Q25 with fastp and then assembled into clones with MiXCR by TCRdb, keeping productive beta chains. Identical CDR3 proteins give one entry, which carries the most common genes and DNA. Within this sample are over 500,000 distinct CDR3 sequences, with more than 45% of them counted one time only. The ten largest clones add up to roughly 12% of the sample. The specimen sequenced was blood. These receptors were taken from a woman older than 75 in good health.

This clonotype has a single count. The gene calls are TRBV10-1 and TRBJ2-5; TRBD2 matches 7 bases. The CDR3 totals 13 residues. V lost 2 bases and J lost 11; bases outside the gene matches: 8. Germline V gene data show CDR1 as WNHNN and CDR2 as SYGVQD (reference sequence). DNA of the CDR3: TGCGCCAGCAGTGAGGCTACTAGCGAAGGACAGTACTTC. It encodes CASSEATSEGQYF.

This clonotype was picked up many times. The CDR3 DNA reads TGCGCCAGCAGCCCCGGAGGGTCGGTATACGAGCAGTACTTC. Translating gives CASSPGGSVYEQYF. This chain connects TRBV5-1 to TRBJ2-7; tentatively, D is TRBD2 (6 bases). This CDR3 is 14 amino acids long. Between the trimmed V and J ends, which lost 4 bases and 4 bases, there was a span of 15 bases. The germline V gene has CDR1 SGHRS and CDR2 YFSETQ.

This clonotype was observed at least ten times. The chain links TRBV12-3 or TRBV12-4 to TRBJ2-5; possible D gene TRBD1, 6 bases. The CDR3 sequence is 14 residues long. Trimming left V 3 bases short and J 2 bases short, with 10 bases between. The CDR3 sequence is CASSFAGQQETQYF. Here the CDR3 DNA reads TGTGCCAGCAGTTTTGCTGGACAGCAAGAGACCCAGTACTTC.

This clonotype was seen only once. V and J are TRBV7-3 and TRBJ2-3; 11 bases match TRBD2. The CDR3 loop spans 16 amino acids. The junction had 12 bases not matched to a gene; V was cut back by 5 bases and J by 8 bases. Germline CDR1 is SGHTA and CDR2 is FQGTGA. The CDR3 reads CASSPKIAGGRGTQYF. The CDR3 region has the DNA TGTGCCAGCAGCCCTAAGATAGCGGGAGGGCGAGGTACGCAGTATTTT.

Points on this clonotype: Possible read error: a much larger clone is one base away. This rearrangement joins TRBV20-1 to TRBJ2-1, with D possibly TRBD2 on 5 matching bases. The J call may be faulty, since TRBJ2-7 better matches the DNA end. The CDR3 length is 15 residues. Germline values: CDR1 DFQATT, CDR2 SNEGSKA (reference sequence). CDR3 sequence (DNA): TGCAGTGTTCGAGGGCACCTTAGCTCCTACAATGAGCAGTACTTC. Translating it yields CSVRGHLSSYNEQYF.

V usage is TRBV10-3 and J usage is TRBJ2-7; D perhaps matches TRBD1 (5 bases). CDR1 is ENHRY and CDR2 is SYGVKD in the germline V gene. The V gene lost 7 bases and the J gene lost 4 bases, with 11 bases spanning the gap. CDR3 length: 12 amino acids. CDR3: CAITQDKYEQYF. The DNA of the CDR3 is TGTGCCATCACACAGGATAAGTACGAGCAGTACTTC.

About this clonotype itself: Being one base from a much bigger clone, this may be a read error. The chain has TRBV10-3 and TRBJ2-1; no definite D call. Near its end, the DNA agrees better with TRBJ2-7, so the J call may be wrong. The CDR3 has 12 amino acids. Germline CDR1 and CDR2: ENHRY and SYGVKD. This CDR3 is CAIGGSPCEQYF. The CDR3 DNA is TGTGCCATCGGCGGTTCTCCCTGCGAGCAGTACTTC.

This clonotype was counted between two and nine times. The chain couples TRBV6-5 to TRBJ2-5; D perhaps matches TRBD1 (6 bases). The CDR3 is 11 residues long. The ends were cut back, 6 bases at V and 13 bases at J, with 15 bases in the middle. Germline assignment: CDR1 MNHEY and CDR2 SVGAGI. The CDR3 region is CASSHAGALYF. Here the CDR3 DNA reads TGTGCCAGCAGCCACGCAGGGGCCTTGTACTTC.

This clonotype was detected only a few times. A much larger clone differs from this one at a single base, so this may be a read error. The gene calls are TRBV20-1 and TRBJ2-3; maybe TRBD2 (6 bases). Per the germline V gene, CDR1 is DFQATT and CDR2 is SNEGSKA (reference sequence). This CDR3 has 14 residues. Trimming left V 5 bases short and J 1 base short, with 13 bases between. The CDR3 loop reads CSAGGTGRTDTQYF. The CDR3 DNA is TGCAGTGCTGGAGGGACTGGACGCACAGATACGCAGTATTTT.

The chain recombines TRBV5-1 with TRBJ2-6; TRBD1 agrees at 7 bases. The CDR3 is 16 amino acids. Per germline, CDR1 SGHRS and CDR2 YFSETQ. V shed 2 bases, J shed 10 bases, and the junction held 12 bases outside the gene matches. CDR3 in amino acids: CASSFERPNRGNVLTF. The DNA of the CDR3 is TGCGCCAGCAGCTTTGAACGACCTAACAGGGGAAACGTCCTGACTTTC. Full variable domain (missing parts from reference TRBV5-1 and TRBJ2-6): KAGVTQTPRYLIKTRGQQVTLSCSPISGHRSVSWYQQTPGQGLQFLFEYFSETQRNKGNFPGRFSGRQFSNSRSEMNVSTLELGDSALYLCASSFERPNRGNVLTFGAGSRLTVL.

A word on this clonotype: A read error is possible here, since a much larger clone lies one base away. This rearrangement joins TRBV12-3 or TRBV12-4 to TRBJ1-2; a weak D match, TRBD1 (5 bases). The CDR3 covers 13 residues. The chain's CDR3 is CASSLAGSYGHTF. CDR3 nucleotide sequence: TGTGCCAGCAGTTTGGCAGGGTCCTATGGCCACACCTTC.

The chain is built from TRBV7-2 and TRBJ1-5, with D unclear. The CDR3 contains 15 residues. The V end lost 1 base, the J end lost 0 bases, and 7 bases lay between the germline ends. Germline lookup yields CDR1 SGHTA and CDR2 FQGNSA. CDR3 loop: CASSLEQFSNQPQHF. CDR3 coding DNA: TGTGCCAGCAGCTTAGAACAGTTTAGCAATCAGCCCCAGCATTTT.

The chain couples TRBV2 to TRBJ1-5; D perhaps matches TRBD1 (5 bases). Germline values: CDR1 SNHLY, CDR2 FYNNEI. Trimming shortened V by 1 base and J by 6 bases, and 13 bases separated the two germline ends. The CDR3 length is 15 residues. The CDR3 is CASSEERGTTQPQHF. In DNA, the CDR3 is TGTGCCAGCAGTGAAGAAAGGGGCACGACTCAGCCCCAGCATTTT.

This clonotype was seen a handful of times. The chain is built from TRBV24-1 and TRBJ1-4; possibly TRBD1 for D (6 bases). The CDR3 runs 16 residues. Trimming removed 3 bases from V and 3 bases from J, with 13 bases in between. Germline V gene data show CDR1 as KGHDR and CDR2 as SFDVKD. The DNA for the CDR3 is TGTGCCACCAGTGATGGGGGCGGGGAAGCTAATGAAAAACTGTTTTTT. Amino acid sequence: CATSDGGGEANEKLFF.

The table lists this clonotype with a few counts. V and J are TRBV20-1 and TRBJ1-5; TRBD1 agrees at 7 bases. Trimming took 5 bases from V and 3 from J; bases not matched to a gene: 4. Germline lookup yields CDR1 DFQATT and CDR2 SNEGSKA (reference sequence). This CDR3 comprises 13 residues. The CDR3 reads CSARDRNNQPQHF. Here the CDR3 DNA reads TGCAGTGCTCGGGACAGAAACAATCAGCCCCAGCATTTT.

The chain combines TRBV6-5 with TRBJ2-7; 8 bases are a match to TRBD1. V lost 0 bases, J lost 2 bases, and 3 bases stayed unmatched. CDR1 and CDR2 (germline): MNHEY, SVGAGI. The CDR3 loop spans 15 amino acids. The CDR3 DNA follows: TGTGCCAGCAGTTACTCGAGGACAGGGCCCTACGAGCAGTACTTC. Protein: CASSYSRTGPYEQYF.

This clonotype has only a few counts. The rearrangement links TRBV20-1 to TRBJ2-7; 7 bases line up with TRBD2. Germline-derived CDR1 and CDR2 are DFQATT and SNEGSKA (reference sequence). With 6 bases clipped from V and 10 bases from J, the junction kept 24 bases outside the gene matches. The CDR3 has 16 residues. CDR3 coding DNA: TGCAGTGCCCCGTGGTGGGGGGAGGGCGGTCGGTTAGAACAGTACTTC. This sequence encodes CSAPWWGEGGRLEQYF.

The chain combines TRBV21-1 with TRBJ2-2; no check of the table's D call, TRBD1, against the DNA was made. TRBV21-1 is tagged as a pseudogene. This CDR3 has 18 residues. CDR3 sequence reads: CASSSRPARVLHTGELFF. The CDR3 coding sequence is TGTGCCAGCAGCTCCCGGCCAGCTAGAGTCCTGCACACCGGGGAGCTGTTTTTT.

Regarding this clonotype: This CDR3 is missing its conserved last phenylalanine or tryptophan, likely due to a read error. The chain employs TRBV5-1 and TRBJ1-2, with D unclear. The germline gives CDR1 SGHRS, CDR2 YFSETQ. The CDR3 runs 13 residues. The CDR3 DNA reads TGCACCAGCAGCTCCATTGATAACTATGGCTACACCATC. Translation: CTSSSIDNYGYTI.

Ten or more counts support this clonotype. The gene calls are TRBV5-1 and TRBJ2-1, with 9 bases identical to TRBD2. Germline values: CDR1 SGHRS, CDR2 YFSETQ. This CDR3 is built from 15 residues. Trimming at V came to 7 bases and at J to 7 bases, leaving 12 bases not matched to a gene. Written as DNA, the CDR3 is TGCGCCAGCGCACCGCGGGAGGGGTCGTTTAATGAGCAGTTCTTC. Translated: CASAPREGSFNEQFF. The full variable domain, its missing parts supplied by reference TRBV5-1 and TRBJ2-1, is KAGVTQTPRYLIKTRGQQVTLSCSPISGHRSVSWYQQTPGQGLQFLFEYFSETQRNKGNFPGRFSGRQFSNSRSEMNVSTLELGDSALYLCASAPREGSFNEQFFGPGTRLTVL.

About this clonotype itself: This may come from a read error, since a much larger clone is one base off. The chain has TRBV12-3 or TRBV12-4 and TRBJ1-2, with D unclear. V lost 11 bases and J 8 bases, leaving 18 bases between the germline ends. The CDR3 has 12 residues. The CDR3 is CACVAATHGYTF. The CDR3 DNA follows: TGTGCCTGTGTTGCGGCGACACACGGCTACACCTTC.

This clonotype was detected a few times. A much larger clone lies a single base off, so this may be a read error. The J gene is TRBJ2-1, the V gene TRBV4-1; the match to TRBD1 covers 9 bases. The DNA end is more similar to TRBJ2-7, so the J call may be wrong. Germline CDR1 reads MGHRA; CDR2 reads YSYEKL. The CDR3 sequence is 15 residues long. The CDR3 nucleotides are TGCGCCAGCAGCCCAAGGACAGGGGACTACAATGAGCAGTACTTC. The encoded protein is CASSPRTGDYNEQYF.

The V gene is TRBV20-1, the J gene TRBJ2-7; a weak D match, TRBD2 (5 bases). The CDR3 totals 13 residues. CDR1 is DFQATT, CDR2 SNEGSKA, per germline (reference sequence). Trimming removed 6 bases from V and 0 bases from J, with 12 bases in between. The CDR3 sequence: CSAEIGSSYEQYF. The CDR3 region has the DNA TGCAGTGCGGAAATAGGGAGCTCCTACGAGCAGTACTTC.

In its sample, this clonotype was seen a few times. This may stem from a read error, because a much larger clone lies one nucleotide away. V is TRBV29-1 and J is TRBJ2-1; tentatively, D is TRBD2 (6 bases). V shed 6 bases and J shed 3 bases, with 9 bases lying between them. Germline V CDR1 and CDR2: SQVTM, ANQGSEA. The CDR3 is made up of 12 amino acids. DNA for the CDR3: TGCAGCGTAGCTAGCGACTACAATGAGCAGTTCTTC. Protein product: CSVASDYNEQFF.